The 10 T cell receptor beta chains presented below share a single source sample, sequenced in a study of blood T cells in healthy people across ages. With a J-beta primer mix and a sample-barcoded 5' primer, a second PCR ran about 7 to 12 cycles. TCRdb redid the calling of the 5' RACE reads with MiXCR, one entry per CDR3 protein. The repertoire holds roughly 800,000 distinct CDR3 sequences, with 20% to 30% as singletons. These sequences were also reported in another study, on T cells of mothers and their children.

Sequenced material: blood. These receptors were taken from a boy under 18 in good health.

This clonotype turned up a few times. This rearrangement joins TRBV5-1 to TRBJ2-5, with TRBD2 matching 11 bases. Germline V gene sequence: CDR1 SGHRS, CDR2 YFSETQ. V lost 1 base and J lost 5; bases outside the gene matches: 10. The CDR3 is 17 amino acids. In DNA form, the CDR3 reads TGCGCCAGCAGCTTGATACTAGCGGGGGACCTTAAGGAGACCCAGTACTTC. Amino acids: CASSLILAGDLKETQYF.

This clonotype has more than one count but fewer than ten. The chain recombines TRBV9 with TRBJ2-5; TRBD1 matches at 8 bases. The CDR3 covers 15 residues. The germline V gene encodes CDR1 SGDLS and CDR2 YYNGEE. V lost 2 bases, J lost 7 bases, and 10 bases stayed unmatched. This CDR3 is CASSVESGGSGTQYF. CDR3 sequence (DNA): TGTGCCAGCAGCGTGGAATCAGGGGGCAGCGGGACCCAGTACTTC. Variable domain in full (rest from reference TRBV9 and TRBJ2-5): DSGVTQTPKHLITATGQRVTLRCSPRSGDLSVYWYQQSLDQGLQFLIQYYNGEERAKGNILERFSAQQFPDLHSELNLSSLELGDSALYFCASSVESGGSGTQYFGPGTRLLVL.

J is TRBJ2-7 and V is TRBV5-1; 9 bases are shared with TRBD1. This CDR3 has 16 amino acids. The trim removed 4 bases at V and 0 bases at J, leaving 8 bases unmatched. CDR1 is SGHRS and CDR2 is YFSETQ in the germline V gene. CDR3 in DNA: TGCGCCAGCAGCGTTCCCGGGACAGGGAGCTCCTACGAGCAGTACTTC. This translates into CASSVPGTGSSYEQYF.

This chain uses TRBV6-1 with TRBJ2-3; 8 bases map to TRBD1. This CDR3 has 18 amino acids. Germline CDR1 and CDR2: MNHNS and SASEGT. V lost 5 bases and J lost 1; bases outside the gene matches: 14. The CDR3 here is CASSQLYGTGTRTDTQYF. In DNA form, the CDR3 reads TGTGCCAGCAGTCAACTCTACGGGACAGGAACCCGCACAGATACGCAGTATTTT.

The rearrangement joins TRBV27 to TRBJ2-3; D remains ambiguous. This CDR3 region has 14 residues. Germline CDR1 is MNHEY and CDR2 is SMNVEV (reference sequence). With 4 bases removed from V and 0 bases from J, the gap between germline ends came to 8 bases. The CDR3 bases are TGTGCCAGCAGTTCCCCGCAAAGCACAGATACGCAGTATTTT. This translates into CASSSPQSTDTQYF.

This clonotype showed up just a few times. The chain carries TRBV12-3 or TRBV12-4 and TRBJ1-2; D remains unclear. The V and J ends lost 3 bases and 8 bases respectively, with 13 bases between them. CDR3 size: 13 residues. As DNA, the CDR3 is TGTGCCAGCAGTTTCGGGGATAAGAGCGGCTACACCTTC. Protein product: CASSFGDKSGYTF.

The chain uses TRBV7-2 and TRBJ2-1; no clear D. CDR3 length: 15 residues. Deletions cut 2 bases from V and 0 bases from J, with 8 bases between. Germline V gene data show CDR1 as SGHTA and CDR2 as FQGNSA. CDR3 nucleotides: TGTGCCAGCAGCTTACAGGCCGGCTCCTACAATGAGCAGTTCTTC. It translates to CASSLQAGSYNEQFF.

This clonotype was observed a few times. The chain joins TRBV11-2 to TRBJ2-4, with D maybe TRBD1 (5 bases). The CDR3 has 13 residues. Germline V lookup: CDR1 SGHAT, CDR2 FQNNGV. Between the trimmed V and J ends, which lost 1 base and 7 bases, there was a span of 8 bases. Here the CDR3 DNA reads TGTGCCAGCAGCTTAGCACAGGAGAACATTCAGTACTTC. Protein product: CASSLAQENIQYF.

This clonotype was counted a few times. The CDR3 region has the DNA TGTGCCAGCAGCAAGGGGCAGACCCAGTACTTC. Translation gives CASSKGQTQYF. The chain links TRBV6-5 to TRBJ2-5, with D perhaps TRBD1 (5 bases). Trimming left V 6 bases short and J 6 bases short, with 8 bases between. CDR3 length: 11 amino acids. The V gene's germline CDR1 is MNHEY and CDR2 SVGAGI.

The V gene is TRBV29-1, the J gene TRBJ2-5, with 9 bases aligning to TRBD2. Germline V CDR1 and CDR2: SQVTM, ANQGSEA. After removal of 7 bases from V and 11 bases from J, the junction contained 14 bases not matched to a gene. There are 13 residues in the CDR3. The CDR3 spells CSAKVAGGREQYF. The DNA for the CDR3 is TGCAGCGCTAAGGTGGCGGGGGGGAGAGAGCAGTACTTC.